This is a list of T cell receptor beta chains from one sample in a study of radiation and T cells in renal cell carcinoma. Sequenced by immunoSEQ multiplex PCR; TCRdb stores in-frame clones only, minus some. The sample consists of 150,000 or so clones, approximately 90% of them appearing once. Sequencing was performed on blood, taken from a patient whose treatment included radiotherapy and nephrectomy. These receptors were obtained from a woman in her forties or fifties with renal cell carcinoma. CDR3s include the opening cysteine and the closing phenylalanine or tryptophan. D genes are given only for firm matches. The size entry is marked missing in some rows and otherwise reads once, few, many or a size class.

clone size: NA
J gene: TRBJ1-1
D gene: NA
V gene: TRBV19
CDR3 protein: CASSIDARGAEAFF
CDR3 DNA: TGTGCCAGTAGTATAGATGCCCGGGGGGCTGAAGCTTTCTTT

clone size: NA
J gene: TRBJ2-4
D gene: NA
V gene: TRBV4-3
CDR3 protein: CASSLGEGLAKNIQYF
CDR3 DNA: TGCGCCAGCAGCCTCGGGGAAGGGTTAGCCAAAAACATTCAGTACTTC

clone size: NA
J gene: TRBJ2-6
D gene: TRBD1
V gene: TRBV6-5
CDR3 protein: CASSSDRDRGANVLTF
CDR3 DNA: TGTGCCAGCAGTTCCGACAGGGATAGAGGGGCCAACGTCCTGACTTTC

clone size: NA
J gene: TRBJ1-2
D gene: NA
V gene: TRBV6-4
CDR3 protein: CASSDSAGDGYTF
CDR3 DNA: TGTGCCAGCAGTGACTCCGCAGGGGATGGCTACACCTTC

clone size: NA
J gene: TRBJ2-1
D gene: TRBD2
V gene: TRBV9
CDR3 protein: CASSGGLAGASLNEQFF
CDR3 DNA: TGTGCCAGCAGCGGGGGACTAGCGGGGGCCTCCCTCAATGAGCAGTTCTTC

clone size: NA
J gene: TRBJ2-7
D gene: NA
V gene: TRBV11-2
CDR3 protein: CASSANVGGHSYEQYF
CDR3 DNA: TGTGCCAGCAGCGCTAATGTCGGGGGGCATTCCTACGAGCAGTACTTC

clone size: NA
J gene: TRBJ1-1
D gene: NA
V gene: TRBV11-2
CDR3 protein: CASSPVLAEVFF
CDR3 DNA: TGTGCCAGCAGCCCCGTTTTGGCAGAAGTTTTCTTT

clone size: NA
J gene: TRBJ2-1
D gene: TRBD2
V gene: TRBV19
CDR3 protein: CASFRTSGGKSSYNEQFF
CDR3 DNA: TGTGCCAGTTTTAGGACTAGCGGGGGCAAAAGCTCCTACAATGAGCAGTTCTTC

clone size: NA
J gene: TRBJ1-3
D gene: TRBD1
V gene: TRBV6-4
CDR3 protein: CAPSRDRYSGNTIYF
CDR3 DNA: TGTGCCCCGTCCCGGGACAGGTACTCTGGAAACACCATATATTTT

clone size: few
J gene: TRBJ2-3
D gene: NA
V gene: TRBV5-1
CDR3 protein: CASSFDATDTQYF
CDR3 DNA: TGCGCCAGCAGCTTTGACGCCACAGATACGCAGTATTTT

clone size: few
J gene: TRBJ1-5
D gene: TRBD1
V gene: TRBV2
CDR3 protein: CASSKQGVGQPQHF
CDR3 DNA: TGTGCCAGCAGTAAACAGGGGGTTGGTCAGCCCCAGCATTTT

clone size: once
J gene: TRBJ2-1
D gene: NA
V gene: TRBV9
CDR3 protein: CASSGSGLSYNEQFF
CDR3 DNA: TGTGCCAGCAGCGGCTCGGGACTTTCGTACAATGAGCAGTTCTTC

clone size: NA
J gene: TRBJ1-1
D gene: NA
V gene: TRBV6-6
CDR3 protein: CASSYDLNTEAFF
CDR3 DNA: TGTGCCAGCAGTTACGACCTGAACACTGAAGCTTTCTTT

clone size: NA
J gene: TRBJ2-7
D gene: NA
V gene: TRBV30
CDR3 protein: CAWSGFQRAGEQYF
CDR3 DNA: TGTGCCTGGAGTGGTTTCCAGCGGGCGGGAGAGCAGTACTTC

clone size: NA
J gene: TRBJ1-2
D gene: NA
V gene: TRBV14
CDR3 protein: CASSPQGYYGYTF
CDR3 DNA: TGTGCCAGCAGCCCACAGGGATACTATGGCTACACCTTC

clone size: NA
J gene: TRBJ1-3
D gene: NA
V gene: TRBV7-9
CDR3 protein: CASSLTRDGYSGNTIYF
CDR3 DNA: TGTGCCAGCAGCTTAACGCGGGACGGCTACTCTGGAAACACCATATATTTT

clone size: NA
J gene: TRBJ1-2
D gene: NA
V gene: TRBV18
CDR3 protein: CASSLPGTYGYTF
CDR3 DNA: TGTGCCAGCTCACTGCCAGGGACCTATGGCTACACCTTC

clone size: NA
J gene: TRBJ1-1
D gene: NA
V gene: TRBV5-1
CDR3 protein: CASSLAPHVEAFF
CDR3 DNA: TGCGCCAGCAGCTTGGCCCCTCACGTGGAAGCTTTCTTT

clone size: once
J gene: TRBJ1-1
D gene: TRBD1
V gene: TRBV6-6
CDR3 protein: CASRDRMNTEAFF
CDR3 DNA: TGTGCCAGCCGGGACAGGATGAACACTGAAGCTTTCTTT

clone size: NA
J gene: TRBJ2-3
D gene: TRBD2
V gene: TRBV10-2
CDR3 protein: CATLLAGPSTDTQYF
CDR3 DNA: TGCGCCACCTTACTAGCGGGTCCCAGCACAGATACGCAGTATTTT

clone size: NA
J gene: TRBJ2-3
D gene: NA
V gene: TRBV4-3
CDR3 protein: CASSLFRTGRDAQYF
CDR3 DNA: TGCGCCAGCAGCCTTTTTCGGACCGGCCGGGATGCGCAGTATTTT

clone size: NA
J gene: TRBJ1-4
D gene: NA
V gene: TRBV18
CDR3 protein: CASSPPTQGSLEKLFF
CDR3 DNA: TGTGCCAGCTCACCACCGACCCAAGGGAGCCTCGAAAAACTGTTTTTT

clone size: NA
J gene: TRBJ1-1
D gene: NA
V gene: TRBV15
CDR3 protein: CATSSGTGLGSEAFF
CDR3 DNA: TGTGCCACCAGCAGTGGAACAGGGTTAGGATCCGAAGCTTTCTTT

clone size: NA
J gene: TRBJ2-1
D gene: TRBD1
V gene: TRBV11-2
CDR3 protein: CASSSTPTGATEQFF
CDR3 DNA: TGTGCCAGCAGCTCAACGCCGACAGGGGCAACTGAGCAGTTCTTC

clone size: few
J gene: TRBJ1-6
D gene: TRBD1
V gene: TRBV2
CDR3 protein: CASSLRTGENSPLHF
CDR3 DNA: TGTGCCAGCTCCTTGAGGACAGGGGAAAATTCACCCCTCCACTTT

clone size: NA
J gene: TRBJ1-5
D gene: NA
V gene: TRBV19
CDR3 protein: CASSKEGIDQPQHF
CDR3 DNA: TGTGCCAGTAGTAAAGAAGGGATAGATCAGCCCCAGCATTTT

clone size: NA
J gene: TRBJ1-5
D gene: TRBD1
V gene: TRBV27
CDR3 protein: CASSSGTGGGGNQPQHF
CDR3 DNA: TGTGCCAGCAGTTCCGGGACAGGGGGTGGCGGCAATCAGCCCCAGCATTTT

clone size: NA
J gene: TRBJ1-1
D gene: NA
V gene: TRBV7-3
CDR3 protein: CASSTRDTAEAFF
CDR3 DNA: TGTGCCAGCAGCACCAGGGATACGGCTGAAGCTTTCTTT

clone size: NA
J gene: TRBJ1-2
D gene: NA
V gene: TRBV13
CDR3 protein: CASSLGTGHKIRGYTF
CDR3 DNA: TGTGCCAGCAGCTTGGGCACGGGACACAAGATCCGAGGCTACACCTTC

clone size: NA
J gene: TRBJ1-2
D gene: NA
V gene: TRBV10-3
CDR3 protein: CAISEAGRNGYTF
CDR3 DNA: TGTGCCATCAGTGAGGCGGGGAGGAATGGCTACACCTTC

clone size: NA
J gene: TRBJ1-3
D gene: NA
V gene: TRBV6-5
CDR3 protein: CASSYGPVSGNTIYF
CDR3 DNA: TGTGCCAGCAGTTACGGGCCCGTCTCTGGAAACACCATATATTTT

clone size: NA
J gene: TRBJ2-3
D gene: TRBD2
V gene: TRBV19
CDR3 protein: CASSGLDLDTQYF
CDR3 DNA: TGTGCCAGTAGTGGACTAGACCTAGATACGCAGTATTTT

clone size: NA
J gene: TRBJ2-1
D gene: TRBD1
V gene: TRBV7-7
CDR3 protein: CASSLSQGDEQFF
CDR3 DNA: TGTGCTAGCAGCTTGTCCCAGGGGGATGAGCAGTTCTTC

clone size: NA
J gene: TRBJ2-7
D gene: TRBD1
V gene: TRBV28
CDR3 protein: CASSLHRGHEQYF
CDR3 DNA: TGTGCCAGCAGTTTACACAGGGGCCACGAGCAGTACTTC

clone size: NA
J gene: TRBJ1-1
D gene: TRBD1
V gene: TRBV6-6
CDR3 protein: CASSHHPGQGNTEAFF
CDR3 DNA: TGTGCCAGCAGTCATCACCCGGGACAGGGGAACACTGAAGCTTTCTTT

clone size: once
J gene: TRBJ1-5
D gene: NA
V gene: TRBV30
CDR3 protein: CAWSEAYIGNQPQHF
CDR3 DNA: TGTGCCTGGAGTGAGGCATACATAGGCAATCAGCCCCAGCATTTT

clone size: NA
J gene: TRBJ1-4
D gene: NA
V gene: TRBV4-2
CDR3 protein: CASSTQGGTTNEKLFF
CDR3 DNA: TGTGCCAGCAGCACCCAAGGCGGGACCACTAATGAAAAACTGTTTTTT

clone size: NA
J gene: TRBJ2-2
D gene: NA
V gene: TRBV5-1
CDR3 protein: CASSLLAQANTGELFF
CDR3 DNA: TGCGCCAGCAGCTTGCTGGCACAGGCGAACACCGGGGAGCTGTTTTTT

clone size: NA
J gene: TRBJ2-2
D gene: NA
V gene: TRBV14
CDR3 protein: CASSPHLNTGELFF
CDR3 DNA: TGTGCCAGCAGCCCACACCTGAACACCGGGGAGCTGTTTTTT

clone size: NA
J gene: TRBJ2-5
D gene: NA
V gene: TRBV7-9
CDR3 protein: CAARKGVETQYF
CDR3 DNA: TGTGCCGCTCGGAAGGGGGTAGAGACCCAGTACTTC

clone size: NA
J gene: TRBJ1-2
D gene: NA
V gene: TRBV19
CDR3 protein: CASIGGEGGYTF
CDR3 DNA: TGTGCCAGTATAGGAGGGGAAGGTGGCTACACCTTC

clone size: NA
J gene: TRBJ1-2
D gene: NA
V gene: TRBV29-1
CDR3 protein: CSVVGNNYGYTF
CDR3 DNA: TGCAGCGTTGTAGGGAATAACTATGGCTACACCTTC

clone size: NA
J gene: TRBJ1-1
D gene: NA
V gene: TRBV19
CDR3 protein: CASSMGQNTEAFF
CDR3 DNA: TGTGCCAGTAGTATGGGCCAGAACACTGAAGCTTTCTTT